Sequencing of this TCR beta chain was carried out in a study of T-cell memory formation after mild COVID-19. Study details: Most TCR clusters belonged to a single donor. Study-level results: Contracting CD8+ clones were enriched in EMRA, CD4+ mainly in CM and EM.

Constant-segment primers served in 5'RACE that generated TCR alpha and TCR beta cDNA libraries bearing sample barcodes and UMIs. Each CDR3 protein is one row after TCRdb ran MiXCR on the 5' RACE reads. The table has approximately 500,000 distinct CDR3 sequences, approximately 25% seen once. This clonotype showed up just a few times. The target antigen is unknown. Deletions cut 6 bases from V and 5 bases from J, with 22 bases between. The CDR3 extends over 16 amino acids. The germline CDR1 and CDR2 sequences are SEHNR and FQNEAQ (reference sequence). The TCR comes from an adult woman who had mild COVID-19 (a few samples of this study predate the infection). Cell type and time point are not known. The rearrangement links TRBV7-9 to TRBJ2-5; D possibly corresponds to TRBD1 (8 bases). The sequencing sample was made of PBMCs or a T cell subset sorted from them (not recorded which). CDR3 DNA sequence: TGTGCCAGCAGTTTCCGGGACTACAGGGGGGAGGAGACCCAGTACTTC. Translating it yields CASSFRDYRGEETQYF.